This TCR beta chain was identified in a study of blood T cell repertoires in COVID-19. Study at large: Acute-phase and convalescent COVID-19 samples originated in the United States, Italy and Spain. T cells, B-cell-depleted T cells, or PBMCs provided the cDNA or gDNA that served as material.

Per the authors' pipeline: From reference gene primer amplification, estimates of nucleated cell counts were derived. Assay: immunoSEQ multiplex PCR; the TCRdb copy retains only in-frame clones and omits some. The DNA was the basis for D and trimming; V, J and clone size are from that table. This table has about 78,000 clones, about four fifths appearing once. The CDR3 length is 15 residues. Per the germline V gene, CDR1 is KGHDR and CDR2 is SFDVKD. V dropped 3 bases and J dropped 2 bases, with 13 bases sitting between them. The clonotype comes from a man aged 50 to 60 with acute or convalescent COVID-19. Sequenced material: peripheral blood. This sequence joins TRBV24-1 and TRBJ2-7; D is possibly TRBD2 (7 bases). Here the CDR3 reads CATSDRGGRPYEQYF. CDR3 sequence (DNA): TGTGCCACCAGTGATAGGGGGGGCAGGCCCTACGAGCAGTACTTC.